Listed below are T cell receptor beta chains from one sample, sequenced in a study of blood T cell repertoires in COVID-19. The method was immunoSEQ multiplex PCR; TCRdb's version includes in-frame clones alone and lacks a portion of them. The sample has over 250,000 clones, roughly 90% seen once. What was sequenced was PBMCs or T cells enriched from blood (not recorded which). Source of these receptors: a middle-aged man who had recovered from COVID-19. The CDR3 runs from the conserved cysteine through the conserved F or W. Expanded clones get a size class; other rows say once, few or many, or leave the size out.

clone_size j_call v_call cdr3_aa
. TRBJ2-5 TRBV29-1 CSVNLGQGGLGETQYF
. TRBJ2-7 TRBV28 CASSFSSGSRYEQYF
once TRBJ2-1 TRBV7-3 CASSPGGSYNEQFF
. TRBJ1-5 TRBV28 CASNIQGPQHF
. TRBJ2-5 TRBV5-8 CASSLKSGGAGETQYF
. TRBJ1-2 TRBV11-2 CASSFRPPGQGPDTF
. TRBJ1-2 TRBV25-1 CASSAGQGLGGYTF
. TRBJ2-2 TRBV7-2 CASSLARSGTGRTGELFF
once TRBJ2-3 TRBV4-3 CASSPGAGGNTDTQYF
. TRBJ1-1 TRBV12-3/TRBV12-4 CASTRTDEAFF
. TRBJ2-1 TRBV4-3 CASSQGLAGTYEQFF
. TRBJ2-3 TRBV11-1 CASSAGLAGVTDTQYF
. TRBJ1-6 TRBV27 CASSLKGGSSPLHF
. TRBJ2-7 TRBV28 CASTVRNRAIEQYF
. TRBJ2-1 TRBV4-3 CASSHLGTSVINEQFF
. TRBJ2-1 TRBV4-1 CASSLGQGMSSYNEQFF
. TRBJ2-3 TRBV19 CASRLGQGGPDTQYF
. TRBJ2-1 TRBV7-3 CASSLAHSSNEQFF
. TRBJ2-7 TRBV27 CASSSRRGSYEQYF
once TRBJ2-7 TRBV5-1 CASSPGTSGLYEQYF
. TRBJ2-5 TRBV7-9 CASSWNREGWETQYF
once TRBJ2-5 TRBV11-2 CASSTRLAEETQYF
. TRBJ1-1 TRBV4-1 CASSQEGFSADEAFF
. TRBJ2-7 TRBV5-1 CASSPRGGATYEQYF
. TRBJ2-7 TRBV19 CASSPGLSYEQYF
. TRBJ1-5 TRBV5-5 CASSLFEQANQPQHF
. TRBJ2-7 TRBV7-3 CASSLDGTGPYEQYF
. TRBJ1-5 TRBV28 CASSLIRGNQPQHF
few TRBJ2-5 TRBV14 CASSQDWLAGATQYF
. TRBJ1-2 TRBV18 CASSSDSYYGYTF
. TRBJ2-1 TRBV4-1 CASSFPSGNNEQFF
once TRBJ1-6 TRBV5-6 CASSWGTGENNSPLHF
few TRBJ2-7 TRBV11-1 CASTPDRWKAYEQYF
. TRBJ1-2 TRBV7-9 CASSRTGEPYSYTF
. TRBJ2-5 TRBV6-5 CASRGTSGRETQYF
. TRBJ2-3 TRBV5-5 CASSPHRGPDTQYF
. TRBJ1-1 TRBV2 CASTPGQSAFF
. TRBJ1-2 TRBV29-1 CSVGGHETNYGYTF
. TRBJ1-2 TRBV5-1 CASREQEWSSYGYTF
. TRBJ2-2 TRBV5-6 CASSWAGTDNTGELFF
. TRBJ2-7 TRBV9 CASSVEGLEGYEQYF
. TRBJ2-7 TRBV7-6 CASSLRQREDYEQYF
. TRBJ2-2 TRBV19 CASSQGIRAGELFF
. TRBJ2-2 TRBV7-3 CASSFSGQGDTGELFF